A selection of T cell receptor beta chains follows, all from one sample in a study of response to subunit inactivated influenza vaccine. TCRdb itself ran the RT-PCR reads through MiXCR, one entry per CDR3 protein. The data contain about 180,000 distinct CDR3 sequences, roughly 8.7% of them singletons. The material sequenced was non-naive T cells sorted from PBMCs, taken on the day of vaccination. These receptors were taken from a man between 45 and 60 years old who received an inactivated influenza vaccine. Both conserved end residues are part of each CDR3. The D gene is left open where the match is weak. The listing skips clone size in some rows; elsewhere it reads once, few, many or a size class.

>TRBJ1-2|-|TRBV25-1|-
TGTGCCAGCAGTGGAGGGGATAACGGCTACACCTTC
CASSGGDNGYTF
>TRBJ1-5|-|TRBV28|many
TGTGCCAGCACCCTGGGGACTGTGGGGACGGTTCGCAATCAGCCCCAGCATTTT
CASTLGTVGTVRNQPQHF
>TRBJ1-4|-|TRBV19|-
TGTGCCAGCACAAGGACTCTTGCAACTAATGAAAAACTGTTTTTT
CASTRTLATNEKLFF
>TRBJ2-1|-|TRBV28|few
TGTGCCAGCAGCGTAATCGGGAGTTGGGACTTCTACAATGAGCAGTTCTTC
CASSVIGSWDFYNEQFF
>TRBJ1-3|-|TRBV30|many
TGTGCCTGGACCCGCGACAGAACCAGCTCTGGAAACACCATATATTTT
CAWTRDRTSSGNTIYF
>TRBJ1-4|-|TRBV12-3/TRBV12-4|many
TGTGCCAGCAGTCCAGGACAGTCCAAGGGAGAAAAACTGTTTTTT
CASSPGQSKGEKLFF
>TRBJ2-1|TRBD2|TRBV10-3|many
TGTGCCATCAGTGAACGGCTAGCGGGAGGCGGAGATGAGCAGTTCTTC
CAISERLAGGGDEQFF
>TRBJ2-3|TRBD2|TRBV27|few
TGTGCCAGCAGTTTATACCTCCGCGGGAGCCGGGAAGATACGCAGTATTTT
CASSLYLRGSREDTQYF
>TRBJ2-2|-|TRBV27|many
TGTGCCAGCAGTCCAAAGGGGATAACCACCGGGGAGCTGTTTTTT
CASSPKGITTGELFF
>TRBJ2-7|TRBD1|TRBV20-1|-
TGCAGTGCTAGAGATGGGGACAGGGGGTTAGAAGAGCAGTACTTC
CSARDGDRGLEEQYF
>TRBJ2-7|-|TRBV6-4|few
TGTGCCAGCAGTGACGATGACAGGAGCTGGGACGAGCAGTACTTC
CASSDDDRSWDEQYF
>TRBJ2-5|-|TRBV6-5|many
TGTGCCAGCAGTTACGGGGCAGAACTTTCCAAAGAGACCCAGTACTTC
CASSYGAELSKETQYF
>TRBJ2-1|-|TRBV7-9|-
TGTGCCAGCAGCTTAGGAGGGACGGTCAATGAGCAGTTCTTC
CASSLGGTVNEQFF
>TRBJ2-1|TRBD2|TRBV19|-
TGTGCCAGTATTTCATCTAGCGGGGGGGCCACTCGTCTGTTCTTC
CASISSSGGATRLFF
>TRBJ1-5|TRBD1|TRBV20-1|-
TGCAGTGCTAGACCGGGACAGGATCATCAGCCCCAGCATTTT
CSARPGQDHQPQHF
>TRBJ2-6|-|TRBV2|few
TGTGCCAGCAGCCAAAGGGGGGCCTCCCTCTCTGGGGCCAACGTCCTGACTTTC
CASSQRGASLSGANVLTF
>TRBJ2-2|TRBD1|TRBV28|-
TGTGCCACCCGACAGGGGGCGCACACCGGGGAGCTGTTTTTT
CATRQGAHTGELFF
>TRBJ2-1|TRBD2|TRBV14|-
TGTGCCAGCAGCCGGCGGGGGGCCTACAATGAGCAGTTCTTC
CASSRRGAYNEQFF
>TRBJ2-3|TRBD1|TRBV29-1|many
TGCAGAGGGGGACAGGGCCCCACAGATACGCAGTATTTT
CRGGQGPTDTQYF
>TRBJ2-1|TRBD2|TRBV6-1|-
TGTGCCAGCAGTGAATCAGGTTTCGCAGGGGAACTAGCGGGAGAATACACTGAGCAGTTCTTC
CASSESGFAGELAGEYTEQFF
>TRBJ2-3|TRBD2|TRBV12-3/TRBV12-4|many
TGTGCCAGCAGTTTAAAGGCGGGAGCAGATACGCAGTATTTT
CASSLKAGADTQYF
>TRBJ2-1|TRBD2|TRBV20-1|-
TGCAGTGGTAGCGGGAATTACAATGAGCAGTTCTTC
CSGSGNYNEQFF
>TRBJ1-1|-|TRBV29-1|few
TGCAGCGTTGCGTACCGGCTGAACACTGAAGCTTTCTTT
CSVAYRLNTEAFF
>TRBJ1-2|-|TRBV5-5|few
TGTGCCAGCAGCTTGGAAGGGGTTAACTATGGCTACACCTTC
CASSLEGVNYGYTF
>TRBJ1-1|-|TRBV5-1|few
TGCGCCAGCAGAGAGGCGGGGAACACTGAAGCTTTCTTT
CASREAGNTEAFF
>TRBJ1-1|TRBD1|TRBV12-3/TRBV12-4|medium-sized
TGTGCCAGCAGCTTGGGACAGGGGAACACTGAAGCTTTCTTT
CASSLGQGNTEAFF
>TRBJ1-2|TRBD1|TRBV29-1|-
TGCAGCGTTGATGGGACAGGGGGCCGGATGGGCGGCTACACCTTC
CSVDGTGGRMGGYTF
>TRBJ2-7|-|TRBV2|-
TGTGCCAGCAGTCCCAGGACGGCTTTAGCCGAGCAGTACTTC
CASSPRTALAEQYF
>TRBJ2-4|-|TRBV19|many
TGTGCCAGTAGCCATAAATGGGCTGGAAACATTCAGTACTTC
CASSHKWAGNIQYF
>TRBJ1-1|-|TRBV12-3/TRBV12-4|many
TGTGCCAGCAGTCCTCGGACGGAAGCTTTCTTT
CASSPRTEAFF
>TRBJ2-7|-|TRBV6-2/TRBV6-3|-
TGTGCCAGCATGAACTCCTACGAGCAGTACTTC
CASMNSYEQYF
>TRBJ1-1|-|TRBV11-2|many
TGTGCCAGCAGCTTAGAACCGGGTGTAACTGAAGCTTTCTTT
CASSLEPGVTEAFF
>TRBJ1-1|-|TRBV19|-
TGTGCCAGTAGTAACAGCATCGGACGGCAGAACACTGAAGCTTTCTTT
CASSNSIGRQNTEAFF
>TRBJ2-5|-|TRBV2|few
TGTGCCAGCGGCTTGTTTGGCCAAGAGACCCAGTACTTC
CASGLFGQETQYF
>TRBJ1-5|TRBD1|TRBV2|few
TGTGCCAGCAGTCCCGGGACAGGGGACCCTCAGCCCCAGCATTTT
CASSPGTGDPQPQHF
>TRBJ2-5|-|TRBV29-1|few
TGCAGCGTTGGACAGATCTCGTTGCCAGAGACCCAGTACTTC
CSVGQISLPETQYF
>TRBJ2-1|TRBD2|TRBV19|-
TGTGGCTCCCGGGGGGGCGACAATGAGCAGTTCTTC
CGSRGGDNEQFF
>TRBJ1-2|TRBD1|TRBV4-2|-
TGTGCCAGCAGCCAAGAGGGGGCAGGGGGCTATGGCTACACCTTC
CASSQEGAGGYGYTF
>TRBJ2-1|TRBD1|TRBV6-5|many
TGTGCCAGCAGTTCCAGGACAGGGGTGAAGTTGAGTGAGCAGTTCTTC
CASSSRTGVKLSEQFF
>TRBJ2-1|-|TRBV7-9|many
TGTGCCAGCAGCTTAGCTTGGAATGAGCAGTTCTTC
CASSLAWNEQFF
>TRBJ1-2|-|TRBV6-5|few
TGTGCCAGCAGTTACACGGCAGGGGTGCAATATGGCTACACCTTC
CASSYTAGVQYGYTF
>TRBJ2-1|TRBD2|TRBV20-1|many
TGCAGTGCCCCGGATGGACTAGCGGACACAAGGGATGAGCAGTTCTTC
CSAPDGLADTRDEQFF
>TRBJ2-5|-|TRBV6-1|few
TGTGCCAGCAGTGTTAATGAGGCAGCTTTAGGGGCCCAGTACTTC
CASSVNEAALGAQYF
>TRBJ2-1|-|TRBV29-1|many
TGCAGCGTTGCGGGTAGCGCTAAAGTCAGCTCCTACAATGAGCAGTTCTTC
CSVAGSAKVSSYNEQFF
>TRBJ1-1|-|TRBV11-2|few
TGTGCCAGCAGCTCCTCAGGGGTAGTCACTGAAGCTTTCTTT
CASSSSGVVTEAFF
>TRBJ2-7|-|TRBV20-1|many
TGCAGTGCTAGAGCCCTGACTATGGAGCAGTACTTC
CSARALTMEQYF
>TRBJ2-1|TRBD2|TRBV14|-
TGTGCCAGCAGCCAAGATTTCGGACTAGTCGACAATGAGCAGTTCTTC
CASSQDFGLVDNEQFF
>TRBJ1-1|-|TRBV4-3|many
TGCGCCAGCAGCCAAGATCCGGGAGGACCCACTGAAGCTTTCTTT
CASSQDPGGPTEAFF
>TRBJ2-7|-|TRBV28|many
TGTGCCAGCAGCCCTACGGCGAGGGTCGGATACGAGCAGTACTTC
CASSPTARVGYEQYF
>TRBJ2-7|TRBD2|TRBV12-3/TRBV12-4|many
TGTGCCAGCAGTCCTATTAGGACTAGCGGGGGAAAGGAGCAGTACTTC
CASSPIRTSGGKEQYF
>TRBJ2-1|TRBD2|TRBV9|many
TGTGCCAGCAGCCAAGAAACGGGGGGGCGCAATGAGCAGTTCTTC
CASSQETGGRNEQFF
>TRBJ2-2|-|TRBV6-1|-
TGTGCCAGCAGTCGTGACGTTAACACCGGGGAGCTGTTTTTT
CASSRDVNTGELFF
>TRBJ2-1|TRBD2|TRBV4-2|many
TGTGCCAGCAGCCAAGATCCTAGCGGGAGCTTTGAGCAGTTCTTC
CASSQDPSGSFEQFF
>TRBJ2-1|TRBD2|TRBV7-2|few
TGTGCCAGCAGCTTAGTCGGGGGGGACGAGCAGTTCTTC
CASSLVGGDEQFF
>TRBJ2-3|TRBD1|TRBV4-1|many
TGCGCCAGCAAACCCGTAGGACAGGGGAGGCATACGCAGTATTTT
CASKPVGQGRHTQYF